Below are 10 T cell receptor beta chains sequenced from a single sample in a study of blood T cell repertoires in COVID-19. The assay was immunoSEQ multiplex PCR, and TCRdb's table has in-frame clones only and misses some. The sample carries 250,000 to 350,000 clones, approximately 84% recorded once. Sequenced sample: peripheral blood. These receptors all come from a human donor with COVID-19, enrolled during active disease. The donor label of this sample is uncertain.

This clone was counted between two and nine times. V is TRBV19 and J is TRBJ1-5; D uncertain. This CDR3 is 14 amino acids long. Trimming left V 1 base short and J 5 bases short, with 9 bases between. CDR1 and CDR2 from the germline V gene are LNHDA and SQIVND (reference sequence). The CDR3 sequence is CASSIGNRDQPQHF. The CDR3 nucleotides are TGTGCCAGTAGTATAGGAAACAGAGATCAGCCCCAGCATTTT.

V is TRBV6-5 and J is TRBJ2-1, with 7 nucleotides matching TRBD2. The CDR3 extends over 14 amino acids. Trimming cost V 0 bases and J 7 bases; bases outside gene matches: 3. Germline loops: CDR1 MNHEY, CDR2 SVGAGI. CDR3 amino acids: CASSYSGEGNEQFF. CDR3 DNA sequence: TGTGCCAGCAGTTACTCGGGGGAGGGGAATGAGCAGTTCTTC.

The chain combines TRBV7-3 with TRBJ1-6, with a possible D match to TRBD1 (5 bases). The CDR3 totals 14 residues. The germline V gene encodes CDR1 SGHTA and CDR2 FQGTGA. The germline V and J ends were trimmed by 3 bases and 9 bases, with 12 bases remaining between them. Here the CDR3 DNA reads TGTGCCAGCAGCTTCGGAGGGGTGGCTTCACCCCTCCACTTT. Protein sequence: CASSFGGVASPLHF.

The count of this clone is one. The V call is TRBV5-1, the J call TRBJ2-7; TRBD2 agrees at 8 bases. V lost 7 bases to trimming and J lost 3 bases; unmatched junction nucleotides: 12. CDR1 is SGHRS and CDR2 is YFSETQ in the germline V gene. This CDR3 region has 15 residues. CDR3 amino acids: CASHIGASGYYEQYF. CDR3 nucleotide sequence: TGCGCCAGCCACATAGGGGCTAGCGGGTACTACGAGCAGTACTTC.

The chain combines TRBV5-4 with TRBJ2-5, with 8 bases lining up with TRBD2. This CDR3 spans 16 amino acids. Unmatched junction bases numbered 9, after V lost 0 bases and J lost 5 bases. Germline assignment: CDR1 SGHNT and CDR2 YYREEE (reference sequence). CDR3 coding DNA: TGTGCCAGCAGCTTGGGTTCGGGGGGGGCGAGGGAGACCCAGTACTTC. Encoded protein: CASSLGSGGARETQYF.

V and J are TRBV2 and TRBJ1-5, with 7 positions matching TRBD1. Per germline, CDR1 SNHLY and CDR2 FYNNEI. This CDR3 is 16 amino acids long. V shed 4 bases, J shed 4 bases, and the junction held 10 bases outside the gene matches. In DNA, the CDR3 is TGTGCCAGCAGTGGAGACAGGGTTATACGTAATCAGCCCCAGCATTTT. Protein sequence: CASSGDRVIRNQPQHF.

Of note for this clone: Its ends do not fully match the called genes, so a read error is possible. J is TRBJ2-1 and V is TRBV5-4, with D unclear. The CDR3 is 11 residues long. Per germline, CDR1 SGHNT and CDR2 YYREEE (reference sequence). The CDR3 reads CASSSDNEQFF. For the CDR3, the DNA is TGTGCCAGCAGCTCCGACAATGAGCAGTTCTTC. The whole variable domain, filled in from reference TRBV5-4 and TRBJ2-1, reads ETGVTQSPTHLIKTRGQQVTLRCSSQSGHNTVSWYQQALGQGPQFIFQYYREEENGRGNFPPRFSGLQFPNYSSELNVNALELDDSALYLCASSSDNEQFFGPGTRLTVL.

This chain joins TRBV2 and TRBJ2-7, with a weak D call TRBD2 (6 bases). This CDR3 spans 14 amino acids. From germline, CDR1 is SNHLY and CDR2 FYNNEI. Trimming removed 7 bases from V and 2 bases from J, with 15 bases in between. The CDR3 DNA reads TGTGCCAGCAAGGGGCTAGCGACAACCTACGAGCAGTACTTC. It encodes CASKGLATTYEQYF.

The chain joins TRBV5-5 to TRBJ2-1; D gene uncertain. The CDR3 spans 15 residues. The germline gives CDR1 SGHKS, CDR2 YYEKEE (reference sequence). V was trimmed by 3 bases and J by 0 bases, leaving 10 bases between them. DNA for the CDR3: TGTGCCAGCAGCTCAGACACTTTCTCCTACAATGAGCAGTTCTTC. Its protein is CASSSDTFSYNEQFF.

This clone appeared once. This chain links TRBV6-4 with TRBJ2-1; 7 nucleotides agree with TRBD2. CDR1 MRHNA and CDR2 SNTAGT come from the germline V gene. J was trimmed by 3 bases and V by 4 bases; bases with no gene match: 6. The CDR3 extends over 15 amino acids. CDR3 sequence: CASSASGAHYNEQFF. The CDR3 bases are TGTGCCAGCAGTGCCAGCGGGGCCCACTACAATGAGCAGTTCTTC.